This T cell receptor beta chain came from a study of cytotoxic CD8 clonotypes in ibrutinib-treated CLL. Across the study: Response specimens were obtained following a median treatment duration of approximately 13 months, with a range of 6 to 36.

TCRdb's copy holds only in-frame clones and misses some; the assay was immunoSEQ multiplex PCR. This sample yields roughly 150,000 clones, of which about 88% are seen a single time; roughly 3% belongs to the top ten. Germline CDR1 is SGHRS and CDR2 is YFSETQ. V was pared by 5 bases and J by 1 base, with 14 bases between. The CDR3 spans 15 residues. Sample: PBMCs, taken at disease progression, from a patient treated with ibrutinib. The TCR sequence derives from a human donor with chronic lymphocytic leukemia. The chain carries TRBV5-1 and TRBJ2-3; D tentatively fits TRBD1 or TRBD2 (6 bases each). The CDR3 region is CASSSGARGTDTQYF. The CDR3 bases are TGCGCCAGCAGTTCGGGGGCAAGGGGCACAGATACGCAGTATTTT.